The 3 T cell receptor beta chains listed next were all sequenced from one sample in a study of T cell responses to AZD1222 COVID-19 vaccine. TCRdb keeps only in-frame clones here, not all; method: immunoSEQ multiplex PCR. Altogether tens of thousands of clones are present, roughly 89% being singletons, with the ten largest covering more than 7.5%. The sample in question was peripheral blood, obtained on day 0 of AZD1222 vaccination. The receptors come from an adult in good health.

This chain uses TRBV19 with TRBJ1-4; no firm D call. CDR3 length equals 13 residues. Germline V lookup: CDR1 LNHDA, CDR2 SQIVND (reference sequence). The V end was cut by 7 bases, the J end by 7 bases, with 13 bases between. The CDR3 is CASKPGGSEKLFF. CDR3 coding DNA: TGTGCCAGTAAGCCCGGAGGAAGTGAAAAACTGTTTTTT.

The chain recombines TRBV25-1 with TRBJ1-5; D ambiguous. Trimming took off 5 bases at V and 8 bases at J, with 10 bases between the two ends. The CDR3 is 12 amino acids. CDR1 is MGHDK, CDR2 SYGVNS, per germline. This CDR3 is CASSRDGEPQHF. The DNA of the CDR3 is TGTGCCAGCAGTCGAGACGGAGAGCCCCAGCATTTT.

The chain uses TRBV9 and TRBJ2-7; D remains unclear. V dropped 3 bases and J dropped 7 bases, with 35 bases sitting between them. This CDR3 contains 20 residues. The V gene's germline CDR1 is SGDLS and CDR2 YYNGEE. The chain's CDR3 is CASSARFRANLWEPVFEQYF. CDR3 nucleotides: TGTGCCAGCAGCGCCCGGTTTCGAGCCAATCTATGGGAACCTGTTTTTGAGCAGTACTTC.